A single sample gave rise to the 28 T cell receptor beta chains below, sequenced in a study of Graves' ophthalmopathy and Graves' hyperthyroidism. Using RNA transcripts, the TCR beta CDR3 regions were amplified. HTBI-primed RT-PCR formed the first round, and a multiplex PCR formed the second. TCRdb processed the multiplex PCR reads anew with MiXCR; each CDR3 protein has one entry. This sample yields 150,000 or so distinct CDR3 sequences, of which 39% are seen a single time; about 8.2% belongs to the top ten. Material: peripheral blood. The receptors were gathered from a man younger than 40 with Graves' ophthalmopathy.

This clonotype was seen ten or more times. The genes are TRBV15 and TRBJ1-5; D not certain. CDR1 LNHNV and CDR2 YYDKDF come from the germline V gene (reference sequence). Trimming cost V 0 bases and J 3 bases, with 6 bases left between them. The CDR3 is 14 residues long. This CDR3 is CATSRDRNNQPQHF. The CDR3 nucleotides read TGTGCCACCAGCAGAGATCGGAACAATCAGCCCCAGCATTTT.

This clonotype was found many times. The chain uses TRBV12-3 or TRBV12-4 and TRBJ2-7; D remains ambiguous. Between the trimmed V and J ends, which lost 8 bases and 0 bases, there was a span of 11 bases. The CDR3 length is 13 residues. CDR3 in amino acids: CASATPSSYEQYF. In DNA, the CDR3 is TGTGCCAGCGCCACTCCCAGCTCCTACGAGCAGTACTTC.

This chain uses TRBV30 with TRBJ1-5; D is ambiguous. The germline gives CDR1 GTSNPN, CDR2 SVGIG (reference sequence). Trimming pared 4 bases from V and 4 bases from J, leaving 8 bases between. The CDR3 is 12 amino acids. CDR3 loop: CAWNLGNQPQHF. The CDR3, as DNA: TGTGCCTGGAATCTCGGTAATCAGCCCCAGCATTTT.

The chain has TRBV6-2 or TRBV6-3 and TRBJ2-5; no clear D gene. Germline V gives CDR1 MNHEY, CDR2 SVGEGT. The CDR3 extends over 14 amino acids. Between the trimmed V and J ends, which lost 1 base and 2 bases, there was a span of 8 bases. The CDR3 DNA sequence: TGTGCCAGCAGTTACTTTGTGGGTCAAGAGACCCAGTACTTC. It is translated as CASSYFVGQETQYF.

This clonotype was detected ten times or more. The gene calls are TRBV27 and TRBJ1-2; D uncertain. The V gene lost 6 bases and the J gene lost 2 bases, with 16 bases spanning the gap. The CDR3 has 15 amino acids. Germline V gene lookup returns CDR1 MNHEY and CDR2 SMNVEV (reference sequence). CDR3 nucleotide sequence: TGTGCCAGCAGCCCCCCCGGACGGCAAAACTATGGCTACACCTTC. Amino acid sequence: CASSPPGRQNYGYTF.

This clonotype has a count of ten or more. The CDR3 DNA sequence: TGTGCCACCAGCGGCGGGACGCTTGGGAACACCGGGGAGCTGTTTTTT. Amino acid sequence: CATSGGTLGNTGELFF. This chain links TRBV15 with TRBJ2-2, with D tentatively TRBD2 (6 bases). The CDR3 extends over 16 amino acids. CDR1 is LNHNV and CDR2 is YYDKDF in the germline V gene (reference sequence). V lost 5 bases, J lost 1 base, and 14 bases lay in between.

The chain uses TRBV6-5 and TRBJ1-5; D is unresolved. The V end was cut by 2 bases, the J end by 2 bases, with 10 bases between. This CDR3 contains 15 residues. Per germline, CDR1 MNHEY and CDR2 SVGAGI. Here the CDR3 reads CASSYGQDGNQPQHF. DNA for the CDR3: TGTGCCAGCAGTTACGGGCAGGATGGCAATCAGCCCCAGCATTTT.

This clonotype was counted at least ten times. V gene TRBV27 combines with J gene TRBJ1-5; D call uncertain. From germline, CDR1 is MNHEY and CDR2 SMNVEV (reference sequence). The CDR3 runs to 20 residues. The V gene lost 2 bases and the J gene lost 4 bases, with 27 bases spanning the gap. For the CDR3, the DNA is TGTGCCAGCAGTTTAAGCCAGTATAACGCGGATTGGACCTTAAATCAGCCCCAGCATTTT. Protein: CASSLSQYNADWTLNQPQHF.

This rearrangement joins TRBV30 to TRBJ2-7; D is perhaps TRBD1 or TRBD2 (6 bases each). V lost 4 bases and J lost 7, with 17 bases in between. The CDR3 is 13 residues long. From germline, CDR1 is GTSNPN and CDR2 SVGIG (reference sequence). The CDR3 DNA reads as TGTGCCTGGACCGCCTGGGGGGCCAGGGAGCAGTACTTC. Protein: CAWTAWGAREQYF.

This clonotype showed up many times. The V and J genes are TRBV27 and TRBJ1-5, with 10 bases matching TRBD1. This CDR3 has 18 residues. Germline CDR1 and CDR2: MNHEY and SMNVEV (reference sequence). Trimming took 3 bases from V and 7 from J; bases not matched to a gene: 15. The CDR3 is CASSFYGGTGVVSQPQHF. The CDR3 DNA reads TGTGCCAGCAGTTTTTATGGCGGGACAGGGGTGGTGAGCCAGCCCCAGCATTTT.

This clonotype has ten or more counts. The V gene is TRBV4-1, the J gene TRBJ1-2; 9 bases align to TRBD1. Germline CDR1 and CDR2: MGHRA and YSYEKL. Germline trimming cut 3 bases from V and 8 bases from J; bases unmatched to any gene: 13. The CDR3 consists of 16 residues. The CDR3 here is CASSHLNPGQGRGYTF. In DNA, the CDR3 is TGCGCCAGCAGCCACTTAAACCCGGGACAGGGCAGGGGCTACACCTTC.

There are many counts of this clonotype. The chain couples TRBV5-1 to TRBJ2-6, with D possibly TRBD1 on 5 matching bases. Trimming removed 0 bases from V and 4 bases from J, with 11 bases in between. The CDR3 contains 16 residues. The V gene's germline CDR1 is SGHRS and CDR2 YFSETQ. The chain's CDR3 is CASSLAAGIGANVLTF. DNA for the CDR3: TGCGCCAGCAGCTTGGCGGCAGGGATCGGGGCCAACGTCCTGACTTTC.

The V gene is TRBV6-1, the J gene TRBJ2-7; maybe TRBD2 (7 bases). Trimming took off 6 bases at V and 8 bases at J, with 14 bases between the two ends. The germline gives CDR1 MNHNS, CDR2 SASEGT. CDR3 size: 12 residues. The chain's CDR3 is CASRSGGRQQYF. CDR3 in DNA: TGTGCCAGCAGGTCCGGGGGGCGCCAGCAGTACTTC.

This clonotype was counted between two and nine times. The rearrangement uses TRBV11-2 and TRBJ2-7, with D maybe TRBD2 (6 bases). V was shortened by 1 base and J by 3 bases, with 10 bases between the two germline ends. This CDR3 region has 14 residues. The germline V gene encodes CDR1 SGHAT and CDR2 FQNNGV. CDR3 loop: CASSLVLGGYEQYF. The CDR3 DNA reads TGTGCCAGCAGCTTAGTCCTGGGGGGCTACGAGCAGTACTTC.

The J gene is TRBJ2-7, the V gene TRBV5-1; the D gene is possibly TRBD2 (5 bases). CDR3 size: 13 residues. CDR1 and CDR2 (germline): SGHRS, YFSETQ. V dropped 1 base and J dropped 4 bases, with 9 bases sitting between them. The CDR3 protein is CASSLNSGYEQYF. The CDR3 DNA reads as TGCGCCAGCAGCTTGAATTCGGGATACGAGCAGTACTTC.

This clonotype came up once. The chain is built from TRBV6-5 and TRBJ1-1; 9 nucleotides match TRBD1. V trimming: 1 base; J trimming: 0 bases; junction bases outside the gene matches: 0. The CDR3 has 15 residues. Looked up from germline, CDR1 is MNHEY and CDR2 is SVGAGI. DNA for the CDR3: TGTGCCAGCAGTTACTACAGGGGGCTGAACACTGAAGCTTTCTTT. Its translation is CASSYYRGLNTEAFF.

This clonotype showed up many times. This chain links TRBV24-1 with TRBJ2-6, with unresolved D. Germline V gene sequence: CDR1 KGHDR, CDR2 SFDVKD. This CDR3 is built from 15 residues. Trimming stripped 5 bases from V and 0 bases from J, with 7 bases between. This chain's CDR3 is CATSGGNSGANVLTF. CDR3 DNA: TGTGCCACCAGTGGGGGAAACTCTGGGGCCAACGTCCTGACTTTC.

The chain recombines TRBV20-1 with TRBJ2-7, with D uncertain. Per the germline V gene, CDR1 is DFQATT and CDR2 is SNEGSKA (reference sequence). This CDR3 region has 15 residues. V shed 4 bases and J shed 2 bases, with 18 bases lying between them. CDR3 in amino acids: CSAIPFLIATYEQYF. CDR3 coding DNA: TGCAGTGCTATTCCCTTCTTGATTGCGACCTACGAGCAGTACTTC.

This clonotype was found many times. The chain couples TRBV7-2 to TRBJ2-2; weak D call: TRBD1 (5 bases). This CDR3 comprises 15 residues. Germline V gene lookup returns CDR1 SGHTA and CDR2 FQGNSA. V was shortened by 5 bases and J by 3 bases, with 13 bases between the two germline ends. The CDR3 DNA reads as TGTGCCAGCAGCCCATACAGGCCTGACACCGGGGAGCTGTTTTTT. It specifies CASSPYRPDTGELFF.

V gene TRBV3-1 combines with J gene TRBJ2-5, with a weak D call TRBD1 (6 bases). The ends were cut back, 9 bases at V and 5 bases at J, with 16 bases in the middle. Germline V gene data show CDR1 as LGHDT and CDR2 as YNNKEL (reference sequence). The CDR3 consists of 13 residues. The CDR3 region is CASSQGFRETQYF. The CDR3 coding sequence is TGTGCCAGTTCGCAGGGGTTTCGGGAGACCCAGTACTTC.

This clonotype has only a few counts. V gene TRBV12-3 or TRBV12-4 combines with J gene TRBJ1-1; D is ambiguous. The CDR3 length is 13 residues. The V gene lost 5 bases and the J gene lost 0 bases, with 7 bases spanning the gap. The CDR3 DNA sequence: TGTGCCAGCAGTCGACTGTTGAACACTGAAGCTTTCTTT. This encodes CASSRLLNTEAFF.

The J gene is TRBJ2-7, the V gene TRBV6-5, with D maybe TRBD1 (6 bases). This CDR3 region has 15 residues. V was cut by 1 base and J by 0 bases, with 10 bases left in between. Germline V lookup: CDR1 MNHEY, CDR2 SVGAGI. The CDR3 sequence is CASSYYRTDSYEQYF. The CDR3 DNA is TGTGCCAGCAGTTACTATCGGACAGACTCCTACGAGCAGTACTTC.

This clonotype was seen repeatedly, ten times or more. The chain recombines TRBV12-3 or TRBV12-4 with TRBJ2-7, with D possibly being TRBD1 or TRBD2 (5 bases each). The CDR3 is made up of 11 amino acids. The V end was cut by 7 bases, the J end by 2 bases, with 6 bases between. The CDR3 coding sequence is TGTGCCAGCATGGGGGCCTACGAGCAGTACTTC. It specifies CASMGAYEQYF.

The chain recombines TRBV12-3 or TRBV12-4 with TRBJ1-1; TRBD1 might be the D (5 bases). This CDR3 has 14 residues. The germline V and J ends were trimmed by 8 bases and 6 bases, with 19 bases remaining between them. CDR3 amino acids: CASGLGPPGSEAFF. The CDR3 DNA reads TGTGCCAGCGGCTTGGGACCTCCCGGCTCTGAAGCTTTCTTT.

This clonotype came up many times. The V and J genes are TRBV30 and TRBJ1-5; no definite D call. CDR3 length: 13 amino acids. Germline V gene sequence: CDR1 GTSNPN, CDR2 SVGIG (reference sequence). Trimming cost V 3 bases and J 5 bases, with 11 bases left between them. CDR3: CAWSVKGDQPQHF. CDR3 bases: TGTGCCTGGAGCGTAAAGGGAGATCAGCCCCAGCATTTT.

The chain links TRBV7-2 to TRBJ2-5; 9 positions agree with TRBD2. CDR3 length: 16 amino acids. Germline CDR1 reads SGHTA; CDR2 reads FQGNSA. V lost 0 bases, J lost 2 bases, and 4 bases stayed unmatched. This CDR3 is CASSLASTSGQETQYF. The CDR3 DNA is TGTGCCAGCAGCTTAGCGTCGACTAGCGGTCAAGAGACCCAGTACTTC.

The chain links TRBV28 to TRBJ2-4; the D gene is possibly TRBD1 (5 bases). CDR3 length: 15 residues. V was trimmed by 5 bases and J by 3 bases, leaving 14 bases between them. Germline CDR1 and CDR2: MDHEN and SYDVKM. The CDR3 DNA follows: TGTGCCAGCAGTCTCAGGGTGATAGACAAAAACATTCAGTACTTC. Residues: CASSLRVIDKNIQYF.

This clonotype showed up many times. The genes are TRBV14 and TRBJ2-2; D gene uncertain. This CDR3 is 16 amino acids long. V lost 0 bases to trimming and J lost 6 bases, with 14 bases between them. In germline, CDR1 is SGHDN, CDR2 FVKESK. The CDR3 spells CASSQDLGGVSGELFF. The CDR3 region has the DNA TGTGCCAGCAGCCAAGATCTGGGCGGCGTTTCCGGGGAGCTGTTTTTT.